This T cell receptor beta chain stems from a study of T cells in Graves' hyperthyroidism and ophthalmopathy. Clinical symptoms, serum thyroxine and TRAb, thyroid ultrasound and orbital computed tomography were used for the diagnoses. In its sample, this clonotype was seen once. Its antigen is unidentified. This clone may be a read error of a much larger clone one base away. Points from the study as a whole: Patients with ophthalmopathy were separated from those with stable hyperthyroidism by a 13 V-J model. Most clonotypes expanded in the thyroid (above 0.001) were also present in blood. In validation, the model predicted ophthalmopathy. These predictions came a median about 6 months before onset.

Authors of the study amplified TCR beta CDR3 regions from RNA transcripts. Initially, a first-round RT-PCR of the TCR CDR3 employed the HTBI primer set. Each CDR3 protein gets one entry after TCRdb re-called the multiplex PCR reads with MiXCR. The sample holds about 640,000 distinct CDR3 sequences, 45% seen once. The germline gives CDR1 SNHLY, CDR2 FYNNEI. The CDR3 sequence is 16 residues long. The sample taken for sequencing was peripheral blood or thyroid tissue (not recorded which). The chain has TRBV2 and TRBJ1-6; maybe TRBD1 (5 bases). The source is an adult man with Graves' disease, either hyperthyroidism or ophthalmopathy (not recorded which). As DNA, the CDR3 is TGTGCCAGCAGTCGCACCGGGGACGGGTATAGTTCACCCCTCCACTTT. Residues: CASSRTGDGYSSPLHF.